Each of the 15 T cell receptor beta chains below was sequenced from the same sample in a study of human T cells and chemical hapten exposure. The time point was: pre-sensitization, week 0. Treatment defined: therapeutic diphenylcyclopropenone sensitization with weekly scalp DPC. Each CDR3 protein gets one entry after TCRdb re-called the RACE reads with MiXCR. The sample lists approximately 370,000 distinct CDR3 sequences; 5% to 6.5% were seen once. The sample consisted of whole blood, taken in connection with sensitization to the hapten diphenylcyclopropenone (DPC). These receptors all stem from a woman in her late teens or twenties with alopecia areata. Some clones in this sample may be carry-over from other donors' samples.

This clonotype came up many times. This rearrangement joins TRBV27 to TRBJ2-6; the D is unclear. The CDR3 extends over 15 amino acids. The germline V gene encodes CDR1 MNHEY and CDR2 SMNVEV (reference sequence). Deletions cut 5 bases from V and 0 bases from J, with 8 bases between. Here the CDR3 reads CASSTRTSGANVLTF. CDR3 nucleotides: TGTGCCAGCAGTACGCGAACCTCTGGGGCCAACGTCCTGACTTTC.

The J gene is TRBJ1-1, the V gene TRBV21-1; TRBD1, the table's D call, lacks a check against the DNA. TRBV21-1 is a pseudogene. This CDR3 is 15 amino acids long. The CDR3, as DNA: TGTGCCAGCATAATGGGACAGTACATGAACACTGAAGCTTTCTTT. This codes for CASIMGQYMNTEAFF.

This clonotype was detected many times. V is TRBV28 and J is TRBJ1-2; the match to TRBD1 covers 7 bases. Trimming at V came to 6 bases and at J to 1 base, leaving 8 bases not matched to a gene. Germline CDR1 and CDR2: MDHEN and SYDVKM. The CDR3 is made up of 15 amino acids. The CDR3 DNA is TGTGCCAGCAGCCCCGTCCGGGACAGTAACTATGGCTACACCTTC. Residues: CASSPVRDSNYGYTF.

This clonotype was seen at least ten times. The rearrangement links TRBV20-1 to TRBJ1-3; maybe TRBD1 (5 bases). CDR1 and CDR2 from the germline V gene are DFQATT and SNEGSKA (reference sequence). Trimming cost V 5 bases and J 1 base, with 9 bases left between them. The CDR3 covers 13 residues. The CDR3 reads CSASGTSGNTIYF. DNA of the CDR3: TGCAGTGCTTCCGGGACGTCTGGAAACACCATATATTTT.

The chain is built from TRBV29-1 and TRBJ2-5, with 7 bases identical to TRBD2. The CDR3 sequence is 12 residues long. CDR1 SQVTM and CDR2 ANQGSEA come from the germline V gene. J was trimmed by 0 bases and V by 8 bases; bases with no gene match: 3. The DNA of the CDR3 is TGCAGCTGGGGGGGACACCAAGAGACCCAGTACTTC. Amino acid sequence: CSWGGHQETQYF.

Note on this clonotype: This may be a read error, as it is one base from a much larger clone. The chain uses TRBV6-2 or TRBV6-3 and TRBJ1-5, with TRBD1 matching over 10 bases. Germline V CDR1 and CDR2: MNHEY, SVGEGT. The CDR3 loop spans 16 amino acids. Written as DNA, the CDR3 is TGTGTCAGCAGTTCCCCGAGACAGGGGGCTTATCAGCCCCAGCATTTT. Amino acid sequence: CVSSSPRQGAYQPQHF.

The gene calls are TRBV6-2 or TRBV6-3 and TRBJ2-7; 8 positions agree with TRBD2. V lost 6 bases to trimming and J lost 5 bases; unmatched junction nucleotides: 12. This CDR3 comprises 15 residues. Germline-derived CDR1 and CDR2 are MNHEY and SVGEGT. For the CDR3, the DNA is TGTGCCAGCAGCCCAGGGACTAGACCCAACCACGAGCAGTACTTC. It yields the protein CASSPGTRPNHEQYF.

This clonotype was detected ten times or more. The genes are TRBV11-3 and TRBJ2-7; possibly TRBD1 for D (5 bases). V dropped 5 bases and J dropped 3 bases, with 14 bases sitting between them. Germline loops: CDR1 SGHNT, CDR2 YENEEA. This CDR3 has 14 amino acids. The CDR3 nucleotides read TGTGCCAGCAGCCCAGACGGGCAGGGCTACGAGCAGTACTTC. Translating gives CASSPDGQGYEQYF.

This clonotype was found many times. J is TRBJ2-3 and V is TRBV5-1; 7 nucleotides align to TRBD1. The CDR3 is made up of 15 amino acids. After removal of 4 bases from V and 2 bases from J, the junction contained 7 bases not matched to a gene. In germline, CDR1 is SGHRS, CDR2 YFSETQ. The CDR3 loop reads CASSPGTAFTDTQYF. The CDR3 DNA reads TGCGCCAGCAGCCCGGGGACAGCCTTCACAGATACGCAGTATTTT.

Of note for this clonotype: A much bigger clone sits one base away, suggesting this may be a read error. The V and J genes are TRBV7-2 and TRBJ1-1, with D unresolved. This CDR3 has 17 residues. The germline gives CDR1 SGHTA, CDR2 FQGNSA. V lost 5 bases, J lost 0 bases, and 19 bases lay in between. CDR3 coding DNA: TGTGCCAGCAGCCGTAGTAGCCTACTTGGCATGAACACTGAAGCTTTCTTT. This sequence encodes CASSRSSLLGMNTEAFF.

This clonotype was seen only a few times. This chain connects TRBV7-2 to TRBJ1-5; D is ambiguous. Germline CDR1 reads SGHTA; CDR2 reads FQGNSA. The CDR3 is 16 amino acids. Trimming pared 1 base from V and 0 bases from J, leaving 10 bases between. CDR3 DNA: TGTGCCAGCAGCTTAGGGGTAGGGTTTAGCAATCAGCCCCAGCATTTT. Translation gives CASSLGVGFSNQPQHF.

This clonotype has at least ten counts. This sequence joins TRBV7-8 and TRBJ1-1; TRBD1 might be the D (6 bases). V lost 5 bases and J 4 bases, leaving 8 bases between the germline ends. In germline, CDR1 is SGHVS, CDR2 FQNEAQ. The CDR3 length is 12 residues. CDR3 in DNA: TGTGCCAGCAGCGGGGGCCTCACTGAAGCTTTCTTT. It specifies CASSGGLTEAFF.

This clonotype has ten or more counts. This chain connects TRBV4-2 to TRBJ2-5, with a weak D call TRBD2 (5 bases). V lost 1 base to trimming and J lost 5 bases, with 20 bases between them. Germline V gives CDR1 LGHNA, CDR2 YNFKEQ. This CDR3 has 17 amino acids. For the CDR3, the DNA is TGTGCCAGCAGCCAAGTCGTGTCTAGCTTAAGTCGTGAGACCCAGTACTTC. Residues: CASSQVVSSLSRETQYF.

This clonotype was recorded at least ten times. The chain carries TRBV15 and TRBJ1-3; D remains unclear. CDR1 is LNHNV, CDR2 YYDKDF, per germline (reference sequence). The CDR3 extends over 16 amino acids. The germline V and J ends were trimmed by 0 bases and 1 base, with 10 bases remaining between them. This CDR3 is CATSRDRRGSGNTIYF. CDR3 nucleotides: TGTGCCACCAGCAGAGATAGGCGTGGGTCTGGAAACACCATATATTTT.

This clonotype was seen a handful of times. CDR3 bases: TGCGCCAGCAGCCAAGAGGGAGGTCTGAACACTGAAGCTTTCTTT. Translated: CASSQEGGLNTEAFF. The chain links TRBV4-3 to TRBJ1-1; D unclear. The length of the CDR3 is 15 residues. Germline CDR1 is LGHNA and CDR2 is YSLEER. V was pared by 0 bases and J by 0 bases, with 8 bases between.